The rows below give T cell receptor beta chains drawn from one sample of a study of cytomegalovirus exposure and HLA in healthy donors. Clones were read by immunoSEQ multiplex PCR, and TCRdb kept only the in-frame ones, dropping some. The sample lists about 160,000 clones, around 72% occurring once. The source material was PBMCs. Receptors originate from a female donor in good health and CMV-seronegative. Both conserved end residues are part of each CDR3. The D gene is left open where the match is weak. Part of the rows lack a size; the others show once, few, many or a class for expanded clones.

d_call j_call clone_size v_call cdr3_nt cdr3_aa
TRBD1 TRBJ2-5 - TRBV5-1 TGCGCCAGCAGGGGCCCCGGGACAGGGCAAGAGACCCAGTACTTC CASRGPGTGQETQYF
TRBD2 TRBJ2-5 few TRBV4-2 TGTGCCAGCAGCCAAGCCAGGACTAGCGGGGGGGCGGAGACCCAGTACTTC CASSQARTSGGAETQYF
- TRBJ1-1 - TRBV4-3 TGCGCCAGCAGCCAAGAAAGGGTCAGGGCTGAAGCTTTCTTT CASSQERVRAEAFF
TRBD2 TRBJ2-1 few TRBV19 TGTGCCAGTAGAGGGGCGGGAGAGGTGAATGAGCAGTTCTTC CASRGAGEVNEQFF
- TRBJ1-2 - TRBV7-3 TGTGCCAGCAGCTTAACGGGACATCCCAACTATGGCTACACCTTC CASSLTGHPNYGYTF
- TRBJ1-2 - TRBV11-2 TGTGCCAGCAGCTTAGATCGGGGGAAAGGCTACACCTTC CASSLDRGKGYTF
TRBD1 TRBJ2-7 - TRBV4-3 TGCGCCAGCAGCCAAGGACGGGACAGGGGGGGCTACGAGCAGTACTTC CASSQGRDRGGYEQYF
TRBD2 TRBJ2-7 - TRBV9 TGTGCCAGCAGCGCGACTAGCGGAGGTCTCGAGCAGTACTTC CASSATSGGLEQYF
- TRBJ1-1 - TRBV19 TGTGCCAGTAGTATGGGGCCGAACACTGAAGCTTTCTTT CASSMGPNTEAFF
- TRBJ2-1 - TRBV21-1 TGTGCCAGCAGCAAAGCAGAAGCGCTATGTGAGCAGTTCTTC CASSKAEALCEQFF
TRBD1 TRBJ2-7 - TRBV28 TGTGCCAGCACCGGGACAGGGGGTAACTACGAGCAGTACTTC CASTGTGGNYEQYF
- TRBJ2-6 few TRBV4-2 TGTGCCAGCAGCCAAGATACGGGGTCTGGGGCCAACGTCCTGACTTTC CASSQDTGSGANVLTF
- TRBJ1-1 - TRBV18 TGTGCCAGCTCACCCCCCGGGACACGGATGAACACTGAAGCTTTCTTT CASSPPGTRMNTEAFF
- TRBJ1-1 - TRBV18 TGTGCCAGCTCACCACAAAGGGAGACTGAAGCTTTCTTT CASSPQRETEAFF
TRBD2 TRBJ2-1 - TRBV7-7 TGTGCTAGCAGCTTGGGGGGGGGTATTGACGAGCAGTTCTTC CASSLGGGIDEQFF
TRBD2 TRBJ2-6 once TRBV4-2 TGTGCCAGCAGCCAAGAGGGAGCGGGAGGGGGCGGTGGGGCCAACGTCCTGACTTTC CASSQEGAGGGGGANVLTF
- TRBJ1-1 - TRBV7-2 TGTGCCAGCAGCCTGCGAGGGAACACTGAAGCTTTCTTT CASSLRGNTEAFF
TRBD1 TRBJ1-2 - TRBV6-5 TGTGCCAGCAGTTACTCTGGACAGGTGGGAGACTATGGCTACACCTTC CASSYSGQVGDYGYTF
- TRBJ2-7 - TRBV7-9 TGTGCCAGCAGCTGGGGGACGGGGGAAGAGTACTTC CASSWGTGEEYF
TRBD1 TRBJ2-7 - TRBV11-2 TGTGCCAGCAGCTCCCTCCGGGACAGGCGATCTACGAAGCAGTACTTC CASSSLRDRRSTKQYF
TRBD2 TRBJ2-2 - TRBV27 TGTGCCAGCAGTTTCCTAGCGGGAGGCCCCGGGGAGCTGTTTTTT CASSFLAGGPGELFF
- TRBJ1-2 - TRBV30 TGTGCCTGGAGGCAAATGCGGGGCTACACCTTC CAWRQMRGYTF
- TRBJ2-1 - TRBV7-2 TGTGCCAGCAGGGGCCCCGGGAGTGAGCAGTTCTTC CASRGPGSEQFF
- TRBJ2-7 - TRBV4-1 TGCGCCAGCAGCCAAGACGACAGCATCTACGAGCAGTACTTC CASSQDDSIYEQYF
- TRBJ2-7 - TRBV7-2 TGTGCCAGCAGCTTCGGACACGGTACCTACGAGCAGTACTTC CASSFGHGTYEQYF
TRBD1 TRBJ1-6 - TRBV6-5 TGTGCCAGCAGGCAAGACAGGGGGCAAAATTCACCCCTCCACTTT CASRQDRGQNSPLHF
- TRBJ2-1 - TRBV2 TGTGCCAGCAGTGACAGGGGTGGGGCTGAGCAGTTCTTC CASSDRGGAEQFF
TRBD2 TRBJ2-3 once TRBV2 TGTGCCAGCAGTGAAGAAGCGGGGGGCCCGTCTAGCACAGATACGCAGTATTTT CASSEEAGGPSSTDTQYF
TRBD1 TRBJ2-1 few TRBV6-5 TGTGCCAGCAGTTACCGGGACAGGACGGGCGAGCAGTTCTTC CASSYRDRTGEQFF
TRBD2 TRBJ2-1 once TRBV7-2 TGTGCCGGTCGGGGGGGGACGGACTCCTACAATGAGCAGTTCTTC CAGRGGTDSYNEQFF
TRBD2 TRBJ2-1 - TRBV27 TGTGCCAGCAGTACCTATAGCGGGAGGGCCGTGAAGAATGAGCAGTTCTTC CASSTYSGRAVKNEQFF
TRBD2 TRBJ2-3 - TRBV11-2 TGTGCCAGCAGCCGGGCGGGGGACACAGATACGCAGTATTTT CASSRAGDTDTQYF
TRBD1 TRBJ1-6 - TRBV7-9 TGTGCCACCCCGCGGGACAGGGGTCCGAGCTCCTATAATTCACCCCTCCACTTT CATPRDRGPSSYNSPLHF
TRBD2 TRBJ2-1 - TRBV18 TGTGCCAGCTCACCCCTAGCGGGGGGGCGCAATGAGCAGTTCTTC CASSPLAGGRNEQFF
TRBD1 TRBJ2-3 - TRBV29-1 TGCAGCGTAGAGGGGGCGATCCCCACAGATACGCAGTATTTT CSVEGAIPTDTQYF
TRBD1 TRBJ1-1 - TRBV28 TGTGCCAGCTGGACAGGGGGTGGGTACACTGAAGCTTTCTTT CASWTGGGYTEAFF
- TRBJ2-1 - TRBV29-1 TGCAGCGTACTGGTACAGGGCGGATTAAATGAGCAGTTCTTC CSVLVQGGLNEQFF
TRBD2 TRBJ2-2 - TRBV5-4 TGTGCCAGCAGCTCCCTAGCGGGGACGAACACCGGGGAGCTGTTTTTT CASSSLAGTNTGELFF
- TRBJ1-1 - TRBV5-1 TGCGCCAGCAGCCCCGGGCGGGTTGGAGACACTGAAGCTTTCTTT CASSPGRVGDTEAFF
TRBD1 TRBJ2-7 - TRBV6-1 TGTGCCAGCACCTTAGAGGGGACAGGCTCCGAGCAGTACTTC CASTLEGTGSEQYF
- TRBJ1-5 once TRBV11-2 TGTGCCAGCAGCTTAGATCTGGCAGGGTATAGCAATCAGCCCCAGCATTTT CASSLDLAGYSNQPQHF
- TRBJ1-5 - TRBV6-4 TGTGCCAGCTTAAGCAGGGATCAGCCCCAGCATTTT CASLSRDQPQHF
TRBD1 TRBJ1-2 - TRBV4-3 TGCGCCAGCAGCCAAGATATGGGACAGGGTAACTATGGCTACACCTTC CASSQDMGQGNYGYTF
TRBD1 TRBJ1-4 - TRBV28 TGTGCCAGCAGCCTAGGACAGGAGGGACGAAAACCGTTTTTT CASSLGQEGRKPFF
- TRBJ2-3 - TRBV27 TGTGCCGCCGGGCGTTTAGCGCACCCAAGGGCAGATACGCAGTATTTT CAAGRLAHPRADTQYF
- TRBJ1-1 - TRBV5-1 TGCGCCAGCAGCCGCGTAGGGGGGGCCACTGAAGCTTTCTTT CASSRVGGATEAFF
- TRBJ2-6 - TRBV19 TGTGCCAGTAGTAGAGGGGGACCAGATACAAACTCTGGGGCCAACGTCCTGACTTTC CASSRGGPDTNSGANVLTF
- TRBJ1-4 - TRBV1 TGCACCAGCAGCCAAGAAGCCAATCACAGTGGTGAAAAACTGTTTTTT CTSSQEANHSGEKLFF
- TRBJ2-3 - TRBV25-1 TGTGCCAGCAGTTACGGGAGCACAGATACGCAGTATTTT CASSYGSTDTQYF
TRBD2 TRBJ2-7 - TRBV28 TGTGCCAGCAGTCTAAGCGGGACCCCGCTCTACGAGCAGTACTTC CASSLSGTPLYEQYF
- TRBJ2-3 - TRBV18 TGTGCCAGCTCACCAGGCAGGGGCACAGATACGCAGTATTTT CASSPGRGTDTQYF
- TRBJ2-5 - TRBV12-2 TGTGCAAGTCGCACTCAAGAGACCCAGTACTTC CASRTQETQYF
TRBD2 TRBJ2-1 - TRBV2 TGTGCCAGCAGTGGACTAGCGGGGCTATACAATGAGCAGTTCTTC CASSGLAGLYNEQFF
- TRBJ2-2 - TRBV5-1 TGCGCCAGCTTCGACATAATGGACACCGGGGAGCTGTTTTTT CASFDIMDTGELFF
- TRBJ1-6 - TRBV6-6 TGTGCCAGCAGTTACTCCGGAGAAAATTCACCCCTCCACTTT CASSYSGENSPLHF
TRBD2 TRBJ2-1 - TRBV19 TGTGCCAGTAGTGGGGAGCGGGGACAGTTCTTC CASSGERGQFF
- TRBJ2-7 - TRBV28 TGTGCCAGCAAAGGGGATCCCTACGAGCAGTACTTC CASKGDPYEQYF